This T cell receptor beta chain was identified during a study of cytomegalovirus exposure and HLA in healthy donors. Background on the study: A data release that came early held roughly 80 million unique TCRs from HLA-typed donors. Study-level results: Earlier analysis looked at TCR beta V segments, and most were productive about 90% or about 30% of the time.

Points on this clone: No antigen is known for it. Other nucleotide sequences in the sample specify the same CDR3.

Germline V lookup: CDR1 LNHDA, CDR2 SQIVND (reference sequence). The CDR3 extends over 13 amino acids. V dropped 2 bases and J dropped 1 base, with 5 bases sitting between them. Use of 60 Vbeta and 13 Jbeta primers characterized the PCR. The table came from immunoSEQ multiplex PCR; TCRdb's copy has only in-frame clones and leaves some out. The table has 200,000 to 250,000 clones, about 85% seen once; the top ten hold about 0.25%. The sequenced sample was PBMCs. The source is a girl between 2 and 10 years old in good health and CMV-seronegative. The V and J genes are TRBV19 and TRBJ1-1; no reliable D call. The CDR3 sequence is CASSILRNTEAFF. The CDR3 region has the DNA TGTGCCAGTAGTATACTCAGGAACACTGAAGCTTTCTTT. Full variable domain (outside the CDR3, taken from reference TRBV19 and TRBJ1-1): DGGITQSPKYLFRKEGQNVTLSCEQNLNHDAMYWYRQDPGQGLRLIYYSQIVNDFQKGDIAEGYSVSREKKESFPLTVTSAQKNPTAFYLCASSILRNTEAFFGQGTRLTVV.